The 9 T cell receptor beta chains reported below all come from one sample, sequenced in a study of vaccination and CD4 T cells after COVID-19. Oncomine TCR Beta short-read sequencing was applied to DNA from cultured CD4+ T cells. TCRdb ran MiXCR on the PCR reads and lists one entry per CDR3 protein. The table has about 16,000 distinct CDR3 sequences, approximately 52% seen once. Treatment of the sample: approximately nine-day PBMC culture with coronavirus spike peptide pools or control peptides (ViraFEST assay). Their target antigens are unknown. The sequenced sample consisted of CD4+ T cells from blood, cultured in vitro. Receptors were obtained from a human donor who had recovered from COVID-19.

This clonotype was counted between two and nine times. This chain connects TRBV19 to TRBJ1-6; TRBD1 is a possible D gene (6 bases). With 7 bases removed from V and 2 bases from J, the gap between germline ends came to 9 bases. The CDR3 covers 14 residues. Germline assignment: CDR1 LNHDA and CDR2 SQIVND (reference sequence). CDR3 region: CASKPGAYNSPLHF. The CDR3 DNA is TGTGCCAGTAAACCAGGGGCCTATAATTCACCCCTCCACTTT.

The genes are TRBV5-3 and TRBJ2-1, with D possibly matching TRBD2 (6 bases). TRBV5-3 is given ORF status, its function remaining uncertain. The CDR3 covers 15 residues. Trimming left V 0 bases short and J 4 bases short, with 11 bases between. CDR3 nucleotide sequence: TGTGCCAGAAGCTTGGACGCTAGCGTTTACAATGAGCAGTTCTTC. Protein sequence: CARSLDASVYNEQFF.

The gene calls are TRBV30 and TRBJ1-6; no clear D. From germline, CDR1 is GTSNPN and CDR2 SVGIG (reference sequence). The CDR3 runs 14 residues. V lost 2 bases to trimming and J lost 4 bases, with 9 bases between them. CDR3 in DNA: TGTGCCTGGAGTTTCACAAGTTATAATTCACCCCTCCACTTT. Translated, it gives CAWSFTSYNSPLHF.

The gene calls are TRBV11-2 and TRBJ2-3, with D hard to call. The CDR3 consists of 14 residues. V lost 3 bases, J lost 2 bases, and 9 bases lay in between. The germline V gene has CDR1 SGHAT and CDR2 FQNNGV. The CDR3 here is CASSFRTSTDTQYF. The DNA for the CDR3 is TGTGCCAGCAGCTTCCGGACGTCCACAGATACGCAGTATTTT.

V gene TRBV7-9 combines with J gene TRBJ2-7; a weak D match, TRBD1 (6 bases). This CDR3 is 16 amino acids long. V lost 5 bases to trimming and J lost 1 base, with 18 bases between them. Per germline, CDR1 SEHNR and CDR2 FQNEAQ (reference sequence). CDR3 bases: TGTGCCAGCAGCGCCACACCGGGACACCTTTCCTACGAGCAGTACTTC. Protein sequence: CASSATPGHLSYEQYF.

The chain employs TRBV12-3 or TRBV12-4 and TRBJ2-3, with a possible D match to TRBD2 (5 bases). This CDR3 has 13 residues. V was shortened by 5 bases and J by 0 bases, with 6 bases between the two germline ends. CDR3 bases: TGTGCCAGCAGTCGGAGGAGCACAGATACGCAGTATTTT. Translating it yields CASSRRSTDTQYF.

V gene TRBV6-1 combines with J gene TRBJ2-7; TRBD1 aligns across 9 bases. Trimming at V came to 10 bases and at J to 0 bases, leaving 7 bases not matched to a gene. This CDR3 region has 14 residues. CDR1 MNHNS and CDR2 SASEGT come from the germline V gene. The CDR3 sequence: CATGTGRGSYEQYF. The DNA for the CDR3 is TGTGCCACCGGGACAGGGAGGGGCTCCTACGAGCAGTACTTC.

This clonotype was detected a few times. The CDR3 spells CASSLDFQETQYF. The CDR3 nucleotides read TGTGCCAGCAGTCTAGACTTCCAAGAGACCCAGTACTTC. The genes are TRBV6-1 and TRBJ2-5; D uncertain. Germline V gene lookup returns CDR1 MNHNS and CDR2 SASEGT. V was pared by 5 bases and J by 1 base, with 8 bases between. CDR3 length: 13 amino acids.

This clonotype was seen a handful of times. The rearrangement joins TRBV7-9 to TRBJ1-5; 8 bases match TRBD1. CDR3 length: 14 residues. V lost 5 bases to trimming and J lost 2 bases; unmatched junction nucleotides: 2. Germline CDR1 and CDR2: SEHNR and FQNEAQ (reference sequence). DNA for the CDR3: TGTGCCAGCAGCCCACAGGGGGGCAATCAGCCCCAGCATTTT. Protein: CASSPQGGNQPQHF. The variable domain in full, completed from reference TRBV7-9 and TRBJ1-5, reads DTGVSQNPRHKITKRGQNVTFRCDPISEHNRLYWYRQTLGQGPEFLTYFQNEAQLEKSRLLSDRFSAERPKGSFSTLEIQRTEQGDSAMYLCASSPQGGNQPQHFGDGTRLSIL.